These 21 T cell receptor beta chains share one sample of origin, sequenced in a study of blood T cell repertoires in COVID-19. The data were produced by immunoSEQ multiplex PCR, yet TCRdb's version contains in-frame clones alone and is incomplete. The table shows about 260,000 clones, with roughly 84% occurring only once. The sequenced sample was peripheral blood. The origin of the receptors is a woman between 35 and 50 years old who had recovered from COVID-19.

The rearrangement joins TRBV2 to TRBJ1-1, with TRBD1 identical over 9 bases. The germline V gene has CDR1 SNHLY and CDR2 FYNNEI. V shed 7 bases and J 5 bases; nucleotides not matched to a gene: 11. CDR3 size: 15 residues. CDR3 nucleotide sequence: TGTGCCAGCAATATACAGGGGGCAATGGGAACTGAAGCTTTCTTT. This codes for CASNIQGAMGTEAFF.

This chain uses TRBV6-6 with TRBJ2-7; 8 bases are shared with TRBD1. V shed 6 bases, J shed 4 bases, and the junction held 11 bases outside the gene matches. The CDR3 contains 15 residues. CDR1 and CDR2 from the germline V gene are MNHNY and SVGAGI (reference sequence). CDR3 coding DNA: TGTGCCAGCAGGGATTCGACAGGGGTGATGTACGAGCAGTACTTC. Translation: CASRDSTGVMYEQYF.

This clone occurred once. This chain connects TRBV27 to TRBJ2-2; TRBD2 matches 13 bases. CDR1 is MNHEY, CDR2 SMNVEV, per germline (reference sequence). V shed 6 bases, J shed 6 bases, and the junction held 7 bases outside the gene matches. There are 16 residues in the CDR3. CDR3 coding DNA: TGTGCCAGCAGCCTCACTAGCGGGGGGGCCTCCGGGGAGCTGTTTTTT. This codes for CASSLTSGGASGELFF.

This clone occurred a few times. The rearrangement links TRBV19 to TRBJ1-6, with TRBD1 as a possible D gene (5 bases). V gave up 3 bases and J gave up 2 bases, with 14 bases separating them. Germline values: CDR1 LNHDA, CDR2 SQIVND (reference sequence). This CDR3 has 17 amino acids. The CDR3: CASSMRQITAYNSPLHF. Here the CDR3 DNA reads TGTGCCAGTAGTATGAGACAGATTACCGCCTATAATTCACCCCTCCACTTT.

This chain joins TRBV24-1 and TRBJ2-5; D is possibly TRBD1 (6 bases). V gave up 5 bases and J gave up 2 bases, with 8 bases separating them. CDR1 is KGHDR and CDR2 is SFDVKD in the germline V gene. This CDR3 has 13 amino acids. The CDR3 region has the DNA TGTGCCACCAGTGTGGGGGCTCAAGAGACCCAGTACTTC. Protein product: CATSVGAQETQYF.

Points on this clone: This sample also contains other DNA sequences that code for the same CDR3. The J gene is TRBJ2-7, the V gene TRBV11-2; 7 bases are shared with TRBD1. The germline V gene has CDR1 SGHAT and CDR2 FQNNGV. The length of the CDR3 is 12 residues. The V and J ends lost 5 bases and 3 bases, in that order; junction bases with no gene match: 1. For the CDR3, the DNA is TGTGCCAGCAGCCGACAGGGCTACGAGCAGTACTTC. Residues: CASSRQGYEQYF.

The CDR3: CASSLNSYEQYF. The DNA of the CDR3 is TGTGCCAGCAGCCTAAATTCCTACGAGCAGTACTTC. The rearrangement joins TRBV13 to TRBJ2-7; D is undetermined. This CDR3 has 12 amino acids. Germline CDR1 and CDR2: PRHDT and FYEKMQ (reference sequence). The ends were cut back, 5 bases at V and 1 base at J, with 6 bases in the middle.

The chain employs TRBV7-9 and TRBJ1-1; TRBD1 is a possible D gene (5 bases). Germline CDR1 SEHNR, CDR2 FQNEAQ (reference sequence). V was shortened by 8 bases and J by 6 bases, with 10 bases between the two germline ends. This CDR3 is 11 amino acids long. The CDR3 sequence is CASRGAAEAFF. In DNA form, the CDR3 reads TGTGCCAGCCGCGGGGCCGCTGAAGCTTTCTTT.

The rearrangement joins TRBV19 to TRBJ2-1; TRBD2 agrees at 15 bases. The CDR3 contains 15 residues. The germline gives CDR1 LNHDA, CDR2 SQIVND (reference sequence). Trimming cost V 4 bases and J 8 bases; bases outside gene matches: 3. The CDR3 is CASSTGLAGGYEQFF. CDR3 in DNA: TGTGCCAGTAGTACAGGACTAGCGGGGGGGTATGAGCAGTTCTTC.

J is TRBJ2-2 and V is TRBV3-1 (or the pseudogene TRBV3-2), with 8 nucleotides matching TRBD1. Trimming cost V 6 bases and J 5 bases; bases outside gene matches: 5. Looked up from germline, CDR1 is LGHDT and CDR2 is YNNKEL (reference sequence). The CDR3 consists of 14 residues. Here the CDR3 reads CASRDTGGTGELFF. DNA for the CDR3: TGTGCCAGCAGGGACACAGGGGGGACCGGGGAGCTGTTTTTT.

The rearrangement links TRBV29-1 to TRBJ1-1; D call uncertain. The CDR3 is made up of 13 amino acids. The germline V gene has CDR1 SQVTM and CDR2 ANQGSEA. Trimming removed 7 bases at V and 3 bases at J, with 15 bases between. This chain's CDR3 is CSAISGGDTEAFF. The CDR3, as DNA: TGCAGCGCCATAAGCGGTGGAGACACTGAAGCTTTCTTT.

The chain is built from TRBV7-3 and TRBJ2-3; D might be TRBD2 (6 bases). With 2 bases removed from V and 2 bases from J, the gap between germline ends came to 8 bases. From germline, CDR1 is SGHTA and CDR2 FQGTGA. The CDR3 has 14 residues. The CDR3 is CASSLAGYTDTQYF. The CDR3 region has the DNA TGTGCCAGCAGCTTAGCGGGGTACACAGATACGCAGTATTTT.

This rearrangement joins TRBV28 to TRBJ2-3, with TRBD2 matching over 10 bases. The V and J ends lost 4 bases and 5 bases, in that order; junction bases with no gene match: 9. Per the germline V gene, CDR1 is MDHEN and CDR2 is SYDVKM. This CDR3 region has 16 residues. The CDR3: CASSSPLAGDGDTQYF. CDR3 nucleotide sequence: TGTGCCAGCAGTTCTCCCCTAGCGGGGGACGGAGATACGCAGTATTTT.

This rearrangement joins TRBV2 to TRBJ2-3; unclear D gene. The CDR3 covers 13 residues. V shed 2 bases and J shed 5 bases, with 8 bases lying between them. CDR1 SNHLY and CDR2 FYNNEI come from the germline V gene. The CDR3 DNA is TGTGCCAGCAGTGAATTGAGGTTAGATACGCAGTATTTT. The encoded protein is CASSELRLDTQYF. The full variable domain, its missing parts supplied by reference TRBV2 and TRBJ2-3, is EPEVTQTPSHQVTQMGQEVILRCVPISNHLYFYWYRQILGQKVEFLVSFYNNEISEKSEIFDDQFSVERPDGSNFTLKIRSTKLEDSAMYFCASSELRLDTQYFGPGTRLTVL.

This chain links TRBV7-9 with TRBJ2-2; 9 nucleotides line up with TRBD2. Trimming removed 1 base from V and 6 bases from J; junction bases left unmatched: 9. Per germline, CDR1 SEHNR and CDR2 FQNEAQ (reference sequence). The CDR3 is 17 residues long. The CDR3 DNA is TGTGCCAGCAGCTTAGGATCCGGGACTAGCAGTCCCGGGGAGCTGTTTTTT. This sequence encodes CASSLGSGTSSPGELFF.

V and J are TRBV5-5 and TRBJ1-1; D is possibly TRBD1 (5 bases). The germline CDR1 and CDR2 sequences are SGHKS and YYEKEE (reference sequence). V was clipped by 0 bases and J by 0 bases, with 9 bases between them. The CDR3 is made up of 15 amino acids. In nucleotides, the CDR3 is TGTGCCAGCAGCTTGGCCGGGGGTATGAACACTGAAGCTTTCTTT. It encodes CASSLAGGMNTEAFF.

This chain links TRBV5-6 with TRBJ1-3; D is uncertain. The germline V and J ends were trimmed by 4 bases and 0 bases, with 14 bases remaining between them. The V gene's germline CDR1 is SGHDT and CDR2 YYEEEE. The CDR3 has 16 residues. For the CDR3, the DNA is TGTGCCAGCAGCCTCTTGGGGAGGCACTCTGGAAACACCATATATTTT. Translating it yields CASSLLGRHSGNTIYF.

This clone has only a few counts. The rearrangement joins TRBV6-6 to TRBJ1-5; TRBD1 might be the D (5 bases). CDR3 length: 12 amino acids. V dropped 6 bases and J dropped 4 bases, with 7 bases sitting between them. Germline V gene data show CDR1 as MNHNY and CDR2 as SVGAGI (reference sequence). The CDR3 reads CASRKGNQPQHF. The CDR3 nucleotides are TGTGCCAGCAGGAAGGGGAATCAGCCCCAGCATTTT.

This chain connects TRBV4-1 to TRBJ1-5, with 7 bases identical to TRBD1. The CDR3 covers 15 residues. With 1 base clipped from V and 5 bases from J, the junction kept 5 bases outside the gene matches. Germline loops: CDR1 MGHRA, CDR2 YSYEKL. The CDR3 here is CASSQARDRDQPQHF. The DNA of the CDR3 is TGCGCCAGCAGCCAAGCGCGGGACAGAGATCAGCCCCAGCATTTT.

There are a few counts of this clone. The rearrangement joins TRBV7-9 to TRBJ1-4, with TRBD1 matching 8 bases. This CDR3 has 16 amino acids. Germline values: CDR1 SEHNR, CDR2 FQNEAQ (reference sequence). J lost 7 bases, V lost 5 bases, and 12 bases had no gene match. The DNA of the CDR3 is TGTGCCAGCAGCCCTCGGTCAGGACAGGGTGTTGAAAAACTGTTTTTT. It codes for CASSPRSGQGVEKLFF.

The chain links TRBV4-1 to TRBJ2-2; weak D call: TRBD2 (5 bases). The CDR3 is made up of 17 amino acids. V lost 2 bases to trimming and J lost 1 base, with 14 bases between them. Germline CDR1 MGHRA, CDR2 YSYEKL. CDR3 region: CASSQLSGSENTGELFF. CDR3 DNA: TGCGCCAGCAGCCAACTTTCTGGTAGCGAGAACACCGGGGAGCTGTTTTTT.